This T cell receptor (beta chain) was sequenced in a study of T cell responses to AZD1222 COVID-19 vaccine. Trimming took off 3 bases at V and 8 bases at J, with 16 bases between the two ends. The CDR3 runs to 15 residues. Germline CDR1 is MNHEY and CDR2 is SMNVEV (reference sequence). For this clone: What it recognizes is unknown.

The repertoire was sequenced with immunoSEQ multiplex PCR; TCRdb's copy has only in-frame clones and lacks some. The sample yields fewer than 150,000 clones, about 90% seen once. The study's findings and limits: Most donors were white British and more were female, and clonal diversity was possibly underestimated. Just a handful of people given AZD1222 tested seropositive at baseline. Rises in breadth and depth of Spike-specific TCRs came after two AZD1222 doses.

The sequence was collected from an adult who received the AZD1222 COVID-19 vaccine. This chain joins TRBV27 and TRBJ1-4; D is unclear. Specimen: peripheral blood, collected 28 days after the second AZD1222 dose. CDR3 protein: CASSFRGVLSEKLFF. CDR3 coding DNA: TGTGCCAGCAGTTTTCGAGGAGTACTGTCGGAAAAACTGTTTTTT.